These 25 T cell receptor beta chains came from one sample sequenced in a study of T cell responses to AZD1222 COVID-19 vaccine. Sequenced by immunoSEQ multiplex PCR; TCRdb stores in-frame clones only, minus some. The table lists 70,000 to 100,000 clones, 70% to 90% of them singletons. Material: peripheral blood, obtained 28 days after the second AZD1222 dose. Receptors were obtained from an adult who received the AZD1222 COVID-19 vaccine.

The chain is built from TRBV29-1 and TRBJ1-1; no clear D gene. CDR1 and CDR2 from the germline V gene are SQVTM and ANQGSEA. This CDR3 comprises 11 residues. The V gene lost 3 bases and the J gene lost 11 bases, with 13 bases spanning the gap. The CDR3 spells CSVDKGRDAFF. CDR3 coding DNA: TGCAGCGTTGACAAGGGTCGGGATGCTTTCTTT.

V gene TRBV28 combines with J gene TRBJ1-5; the match to TRBD1 covers 8 bases. The CDR3 runs to 16 residues. Germline V gives CDR1 MDHEN, CDR2 SYDVKM. Trimming took 6 bases from V and 1 from J; bases not matched to a gene: 8. The CDR3 protein is CASRDRTGKSNQPQHF. CDR3 DNA: TGTGCCAGCAGAGACAGGACAGGGAAGAGCAATCAGCCCCAGCATTTT.

The chain carries TRBV18 and TRBJ1-1, with a tentative D call TRBD1 (5 bases). Germline-derived CDR1 and CDR2 are KGHSH and LQKENI. The ends were cut back, 0 bases at V and 5 bases at J, with 13 bases in the middle. The CDR3 contains 15 residues. The CDR3 bases are TGTGCCAGCTCACCACCGGGGGACTCGAGGACTGAAGCTTTCTTT. Translating gives CASSPPGDSRTEAFF.

The sample holds a few counts of this clone. This sequence joins TRBV13 and TRBJ1-2; a weak D match, TRBD1 (5 bases). The CDR3 loop spans 10 amino acids. Germline-derived CDR1 and CDR2 are PRHDT and FYEKMQ (reference sequence). Trimming took 3 bases from V and 10 from J, leaving 6 bases between them. In nucleotides, the CDR3 is TGTGCCAGCAGCTTGGGGGACTACACCTTC. Its protein product is CASSLGDYTF.

The chain links TRBV7-9 to TRBJ2-5; no definite D call. V was trimmed by 3 bases and J by 5 bases, leaving 10 bases between them. Germline CDR1 reads SEHNR; CDR2 reads FQNEAQ (reference sequence). CDR3 length: 13 residues. CDR3 coding DNA: TGTGCCAGCAGCTTTGTCCTGAGGGAGACCCAGTACTTC. It specifies CASSFVLRETQYF. Looking up the rest from reference TRBV7-9 and TRBJ2-5 gives the full variable domain: DTGVSQNPRHKITKRGQNVTFRCDPISEHNRLYWYRQTLGQGPEFLTYFQNEAQLEKSRLLSDRFSAERPKGSFSTLEIQRTEQGDSAMYLCASSFVLRETQYFGPGTRLLVL.

The gene calls are TRBV5-6 and TRBJ2-3; possible D gene TRBD1, 5 bases. Germline V CDR1 and CDR2: SGHDT, YYEEEE. The CDR3 runs 16 residues. The V gene lost 0 bases and the J gene lost 1 base, with 12 bases spanning the gap. CDR3 region: CASSLVIDRRTDTQYF. The CDR3, as DNA: TGTGCCAGCAGCTTGGTTATTGACAGACGCACAGATACGCAGTATTTT.

This clone was recorded a few times. The chain employs TRBV28 and TRBJ2-7; either TRBD1 or TRBD2 may supply D (5 bases each). Germline V CDR1 and CDR2: MDHEN, SYDVKM. This CDR3 has 13 amino acids. The V end lost 5 bases, the J end lost 5 bases, and 13 bases lay between the germline ends. The CDR3 loop reads CASSLGTLNEQYF. DNA for the CDR3: TGTGCCAGCAGTCTAGGGACCCTCAACGAGCAGTACTTC.

The gene calls are TRBV5-4 and TRBJ1-2; D is unclear. Deletions cut 3 bases from V and 4 bases from J, with 7 bases between. This CDR3 region has 12 residues. Per the germline V gene, CDR1 is SGHNT and CDR2 is YYREEE (reference sequence). The CDR3 DNA follows: TGTGCCAGCAGCTCCCACAGCTATGGCTACACCTTC. Residues: CASSSHSYGYTF.

This sequence joins TRBV2 and TRBJ1-2; 7 nucleotides line up with TRBD1. This CDR3 has 15 residues. With 8 bases clipped from V and 6 bases from J, the junction kept 15 bases outside the gene matches. Looked up from germline, CDR1 is SNHLY and CDR2 is FYNNEI. CDR3 region: CASHFNHRGADGYTF. The CDR3 DNA sequence: TGTGCCAGCCACTTTAACCACAGGGGCGCCGATGGCTACACCTTC.

The V gene is TRBV19, the J gene TRBJ1-1; no definite D call. Looked up from germline, CDR1 is LNHDA and CDR2 is SQIVND (reference sequence). Between the trimmed V and J ends, which lost 3 bases and 3 bases, there was a span of 14 bases. The length of the CDR3 is 15 residues. CDR3 bases: TGTGCCAGTAGTATCTCAAGGCCACGGGACACTGAAGCTTTCTTT. Residues: CASSISRPRDTEAFF.

The J gene is TRBJ2-7, the V gene TRBV5-4, with a weak D call TRBD2 (6 bases). The V end was cut by 0 bases, the J end by 6 bases, with 13 bases between. The length of the CDR3 is 14 residues. Germline V gives CDR1 SGHNT, CDR2 YYREEE (reference sequence). The CDR3 spells CASSLAGGWSEQYF. The CDR3 DNA sequence: TGTGCCAGCAGCTTGGCCGGGGGTTGGAGCGAGCAGTACTTC.

The chain joins TRBV6-5 to TRBJ1-2, with unresolved D. V shed 3 bases and J shed 0 bases, with 11 bases lying between them. Germline V gives CDR1 MNHEY, CDR2 SVGAGI. CDR3 length: 15 residues. CDR3 DNA sequence: TGTGCCAGCAGTTATTCTGGGGAAGCTAACTATGGCTACACCTTC. Its translation: CASSYSGEANYGYTF.

The V and J genes are TRBV4-3 and TRBJ1-5; 10 positions match TRBD1. The CDR3 is 16 residues long. With V trimmed by 3 bases and J by 6 bases, 8 bases remained unmatched. Germline V lookup: CDR1 LGHNA, CDR2 YSLEER. The CDR3 sequence: CASSQGTGDRGQPQHF. The DNA for the CDR3 is TGCGCCAGCAGCCAGGGGACCGGGGACAGGGGTCAGCCCCAGCATTTT.

This sequence joins TRBV27 and TRBJ1-2, with a tentative D call TRBD1 (6 bases). The CDR3 loop spans 15 amino acids. Germline V gene sequence: CDR1 MNHEY, CDR2 SMNVEV (reference sequence). V shed 2 bases and J shed 7 bases, with 17 bases lying between them. The CDR3: CASSLERRTDSGYTF. The DNA of the CDR3 is TGTGCCAGCAGTTTAGAGCGTAGGACAGATAGTGGCTACACCTTC.

With regard to this clone: Its ends do not fully match the called genes, so a read error is possible. This chain connects TRBV5-4 to TRBJ1-6, with D hard to call. The germline V gene has CDR1 SGHNT and CDR2 YYREEE (reference sequence). The CDR3 contains 15 residues. CDR3 sequence (DNA): TGTGCCAGCAGGTTGGACGGCTACGATAATTCACCCCTCCACTTT. As protein: CASRLDGYDNSPLHF.

This chain uses TRBV19 with TRBJ2-1, with 8 bases matching TRBD1. The CDR3 consists of 14 residues. Per germline, CDR1 LNHDA and CDR2 SQIVND (reference sequence). V shed 6 bases and J 2 bases; nucleotides not matched to a gene: 3. As DNA, the CDR3 is TGTGCCAGTAGGGACAGGGTACCCTACAATGAGCAGTTCTTC. As protein: CASRDRVPYNEQFF.

The chain links TRBV28 to TRBJ2-7; possible D gene TRBD2, 6 bases. This CDR3 is 14 amino acids long. The V end lost 3 bases, the J end lost 3 bases, and 12 bases lay between the germline ends. Germline lookup yields CDR1 MDHEN and CDR2 SYDVKM. CDR3 sequence (DNA): TGTGCCAGCAGTTTTCATGTTAGCGGCTACGAGCAGTACTTC. It encodes CASSFHVSGYEQYF.

The V call is TRBV28, the J call TRBJ1-5; D possibly corresponds to TRBD1 (5 bases). Germline values: CDR1 MDHEN, CDR2 SYDVKM. Trimming shortened V by 6 bases and J by 6 bases, and 15 bases separated the two germline ends. The length of the CDR3 is 14 residues. CDR3 sequence: CASRTVPEIQPQHF. Written as DNA, the CDR3 is TGTGCCAGCAGGACAGTCCCGGAGATTCAGCCCCAGCATTTT.

The J gene is TRBJ2-7, the V gene TRBV27; no definite D call. The CDR3 contains 12 residues. The germline V gene encodes CDR1 MNHEY and CDR2 SMNVEV (reference sequence). V was cut by 8 bases and J by 0 bases, with 8 bases left in between. The DNA for the CDR3 is TGTGCCAGCTATTCAAGCTCCTACGAGCAGTACTTC. Translating it yields CASYSSSYEQYF.

The chain uses TRBV30 and TRBJ1-1; D is unresolved. The germline V and J ends were trimmed by 0 bases and 2 bases, with 7 bases remaining between them. The CDR3 loop spans 13 amino acids. Germline CDR1 GTSNPN, CDR2 SVGIG (reference sequence). CDR3 in amino acids: CAWSVDVNTEAFF. The CDR3 DNA sequence: TGTGCCTGGAGTGTTGACGTAAACACTGAAGCTTTCTTT.

V and J are TRBV18 and TRBJ1-2, with 9 bases that match TRBD1. CDR1 and CDR2 from the germline V gene are KGHSH and LQKENI. The CDR3 totals 15 residues. After removal of 6 bases from V and 6 bases from J, the junction contained 11 bases not matched to a gene. The CDR3 spells CASSLDRDRDHGYTF. As DNA, the CDR3 is TGTGCCAGCTCCCTCGACCGGGACAGGGATCATGGCTACACCTTC. The whole variable domain, filled in from reference TRBV18 and TRBJ1-2, reads NAGVMQNPRHLVRRRGQEARLRCSPMKGHSHVYWYRQLPEEGLKFMVYLQKENIIDESGMPKERFSAEFPKEGPSILRIQQVVRGDSAAYFCASSLDRDRDHGYTFGSGTRLTVV.

The V call is TRBV27, the J call TRBJ2-5; 7 bases line up with TRBD1. The length of the CDR3 is 14 residues. Trimming removed 3 bases from V and 4 bases from J; junction bases left unmatched: 5. Germline V gene lookup returns CDR1 MNHEY and CDR2 SMNVEV (reference sequence). CDR3 in amino acids: CASSLQGGRETQYF. For the CDR3, the DNA is TGTGCCAGCAGTTTGCAAGGGGGCCGAGAGACCCAGTACTTC.

V is TRBV21-1 and J is TRBJ2-5; the D call TRBD2 from the table was never checked on the DNA. TRBV21-1 is reported as a pseudogene. The CDR3 spans 17 residues. The CDR3 spells CASSKLGTSGSQETQYF. DNA for the CDR3: TGTGCCAGCAGCAAATTAGGCACTAGCGGGAGCCAAGAGACCCAGTACTTC.

This clone was observed a single time. The J gene is TRBJ1-1, the V gene TRBV7-9; D is unclear. CDR1 SEHNR and CDR2 FQNEAQ come from the germline V gene (reference sequence). This CDR3 has 12 residues. The V and J ends lost 1 base and 8 bases respectively, with 8 bases between them. CDR3 coding DNA: TGTGCCAGCAGCTTAGAAGGCGGAGAAGCTTTCTTT. Translated: CASSLEGGEAFF.

In its sample, this clone was seen once. The chain links TRBV6-5 to TRBJ1-3; D gene unclear. This CDR3 spans 15 amino acids. In germline, CDR1 is MNHEY, CDR2 SVGAGI. Trimming shortened V by 5 bases and J by 4 bases, and 15 bases separated the two germline ends. CDR3 sequence reads: CASSLEHTEGNTIYF. DNA of the CDR3: TGTGCCAGCAGTCTGGAGCACACCGAGGGAAACACCATATATTTT.